This T cell receptor (beta chain) stems from a study of shared clonotypes between healthy human individuals. Study observations and caveats: Large sequencing depth failed to make sorted-subset sequencing complete, rarefaction showed.

Of note for this clone: Its antigen is unknown.

The assay ran at deep level. Only in-frame clones appear in the TCRdb table, and some are missing; sequencing was by immunoSEQ multiplex PCR. In the table there are millions of clones, 85% to 95% of which are singletons. The ends were cut back, 0 bases at V and 3 bases at J, with 7 bases in the middle. Germline V lookup: CDR1 GTSNPN, CDR2 SVGIG (reference sequence). The CDR3 runs to 13 residues. The sequence derives from a man aged 18 to 30 in good health. Some clones in this sample may be carry-over from other donors' samples. The chain uses TRBV30 and TRBJ2-3; D is unresolved. Sequenced: naive CD4+ T cells from PBMCs. The subset is: CD45RA+ positively selected. DNA of the CDR3: TGTGCCTGGAGTGTGGAGATTACAGATACGCAGTATTTT. The encoded protein is CAWSVEITDTQYF.